Presented here are 25 T cell receptor beta chains from one specimen sequenced in a study of CD8 T cells in ankylosing spondylitis (TCRdb year 2017). Library preparation employed 5' RACE. Sequencer: Illumina HiSeq 2500. Starting from the raw public reads, TCRdb applied fastp trimming at Q25, assembled clones with MiXCR and retained in-frame beta chains. For every CDR3 protein sequence, its rows merge into one entry that carries the most common genes and DNA. The sample yields 200,000 to 300,000 distinct CDR3 sequences; around 7.8% were counted once. Approximately 6.2% of the sample is held by the ten biggest clonotypes. The sample comprised blood, either unsorted or a sorted T cell fraction (not recorded which). The receptors shown here come from a male donor with ankylosing spondylitis or in good health (not recorded which).

The gene calls are TRBV30 and TRBJ2-5; tentative D call: TRBD1 (6 bases). Trimming left V 4 bases short and J 4 bases short, with 22 bases between. The germline gives CDR1 GTSNPN, CDR2 SVGIG (reference sequence). This CDR3 has 16 residues. The CDR3 reads CAWTPGTHLMGETQYF. The CDR3 nucleotides are TGTGCCTGGACCCCAGGGACACACCTCATGGGAGAGACCCAGTACTTC.

In its sample, this clonotype was seen a few times. The chain uses TRBV25-1 and TRBJ1-2; TRBD1 might be the D (6 bases). V was trimmed by 5 bases and J by 4 bases, leaving 20 bases between them. CDR3 length equals 16 residues. The germline CDR1 and CDR2 sequences are MGHDK and SYGVNS. The CDR3 protein is CASSPRGGTLSYGYTF. CDR3 bases: TGTGCCAGCAGTCCTCGAGGGGGGACATTATCCTATGGCTACACCTTC.

This clonotype has ten or more counts. The J gene is TRBJ1-2, the V gene TRBV5-1, with 8 bases aligning to TRBD1. Germline V gene sequence: CDR1 SGHRS, CDR2 YFSETQ. Trimming cost V 4 bases and J 0 bases; bases outside gene matches: 5. The CDR3 runs to 15 residues. The CDR3 sequence is CASSPRTGTNYGYTF. The DNA for the CDR3 is TGCGCCAGCAGCCCACGGACAGGGACTAACTATGGCTACACCTTC.

The V gene is TRBV7-8, the J gene TRBJ1-1; 7 bases agree with TRBD1. The trim removed 3 bases at V and 6 bases at J, leaving 4 bases unmatched. This CDR3 contains 13 residues. CDR1 and CDR2 (germline): SGHVS, FQNEAQ. The CDR3 sequence: CASSFGGTAEAFF. The CDR3 nucleotides read TGTGCCAGCAGCTTCGGGGGGACAGCTGAAGCTTTCTTT.

In this sample, this clonotype turned up a few times. The chain has TRBV11-3 and TRBJ2-4; D call uncertain. The CDR3 consists of 13 residues. CDR1 and CDR2 (germline): SGHNT, YENEEA. V was trimmed by 2 bases and J by 8 bases, leaving 10 bases between them. Here the CDR3 reads CASSLSGLDIQYF. The DNA for the CDR3 is TGTGCCAGCAGCTTATCAGGTCTCGACATTCAGTACTTC.

In its sample, this clonotype was seen many times. The chain has TRBV6-2 or TRBV6-3 and TRBJ2-5, with a weak D call TRBD2 (6 bases). The CDR3 length is 13 residues. V lost 5 bases and J 8 bases, leaving 15 bases between the germline ends. CDR1 is MNHEY, CDR2 SVGEGT, per germline. Here the CDR3 reads CASSPGTAATQYF. The CDR3, as DNA: TGTGCCAGCAGTCCCGGGACTGCCGCAACCCAGTACTTC.

This clonotype was detected ten times or more. The chain is built from TRBV7-2 and TRBJ2-5, with D unclear. Germline CDR1 and CDR2: SGHTA and FQGNSA. The CDR3 spans 13 residues. Between the trimmed V and J ends, which lost 1 base and 4 bases, there was a span of 7 bases. CDR3 DNA sequence: TGTGCCAGCAGCTTAGAACCCCGAGAGACCCAGTACTTC. This codes for CASSLEPRETQYF.

This clonotype was found many times. Here the CDR3 DNA reads TGCAGTGCTAAAAGCCTAGCGGGGAGCTCCTACAATGAGCAGTTCTTC. Translation gives CSAKSLAGSSYNEQFF. The chain couples TRBV20-1 to TRBJ2-1; 9 nucleotides align to TRBD2. Germline V CDR1 and CDR2: DFQATT, SNEGSKA (reference sequence). The CDR3 consists of 16 residues. V dropped 4 bases and J dropped 0; count of bases not matched to a gene: 7.

The chain uses TRBV13 and TRBJ2-3, with 8 bases aligning to TRBD1. The CDR3 has 15 amino acids. Germline loops: CDR1 PRHDT, CDR2 FYEKMQ (reference sequence). The J segment lost 7 bases and the V segment lost 0 bases, leaving 6 bases of the junction unmatched. The CDR3, as DNA: TGTGCCAGCAGCTTAGGAGGACAGGGAGTTCATACGCAGTATTTT. Its protein product is CASSLGGQGVHTQYF.

In its sample, this clonotype was seen many times. The rearrangement joins TRBV29-1 to TRBJ2-1, with 7 bases lining up with TRBD1. The CDR3 covers 11 residues. J lost 10 bases, V lost 7 bases, and 7 bases had no gene match. The germline V gene encodes CDR1 SQVTM and CDR2 ANQGSEA. Here the CDR3 reads CSGRLRGEQFF. The CDR3 DNA reads as TGCAGCGGCAGACTCAGGGGGGAGCAGTTCTTC.

The chain employs TRBV7-2 and TRBJ2-7; 10 positions agree with TRBD2. V shed 6 bases and J 3 bases; nucleotides not matched to a gene: 5. CDR1 and CDR2 from the germline V gene are SGHTA and FQGNSA. The CDR3 sequence is 14 residues long. In DNA form, the CDR3 reads TGTGCCAGCAGAGGACTAGCGGATATCTACGAGCAGTACTTC. It codes for CASRGLADIYEQYF.

Ten or more counts support this clonotype. The chain joins TRBV9 to TRBJ2-2, with 8 bases lining up with TRBD1. V lost 3 bases to trimming and J lost 5 bases; unmatched junction nucleotides: 6. Germline-derived CDR1 and CDR2 are SGDLS and YYNGEE. CDR3 size: 15 residues. This chain's CDR3 is CASSADRGGTGELFF. Here the CDR3 DNA reads TGTGCCAGCAGCGCCGACAGGGGTGGGACCGGGGAGCTGTTTTTT. Supplemented by reference TRBV9 and TRBJ2-2, the full variable domain reads DSGVTQTPKHLITATGQRVTLRCSPRSGDLSVYWYQQSLDQGLQFLIQYYNGEERAKGNILERFSAQQFPDLHSELNLSSLELGDSALYFCASSADRGGTGELFFGEGSRLTVL.

This clonotype was detected ten times or more. The rearrangement uses TRBV29-1 and TRBJ1-3, with no clear D. There are 15 residues in the CDR3. Per the germline V gene, CDR1 is SQVTM and CDR2 is ANQGSEA. Deletions cut 7 bases from V and 0 bases from J, with 16 bases between. The CDR3 DNA is TGCAGCGCAGGTAGCCGGGTTCACTCTGGAAACACCATATATTTT. Amino acids: CSAGSRVHSGNTIYF.

This chain uses TRBV7-6 with TRBJ2-3, with D perhaps TRBD2 (5 bases). Germline V lookup: CDR1 SGHVS, CDR2 FNYEAQ. The CDR3 is 14 amino acids. The V end was cut by 5 bases, the J end by 5 bases, with 14 bases between. CDR3 nucleotide sequence: TGTGCCAGCAGCCCCGTAGGCCGGGGAGATACGCAGTATTTT. Translation: CASSPVGRGDTQYF.

This clonotype turned up a few times. The chain carries TRBV7-9 and TRBJ2-7, with 8 bases matching TRBD1. The CDR3 is 15 residues long. J was trimmed by 1 base and V by 5 bases; bases with no gene match: 7. Germline V lookup: CDR1 SEHNR, CDR2 FQNEAQ (reference sequence). The CDR3 sequence: CASSRGQGGSYEQYF. DNA of the CDR3: TGTGCCAGCAGCAGAGGACAGGGTGGGTCCTACGAGCAGTACTTC.

J is TRBJ2-2 and V is TRBV7-2; perhaps D is TRBD1 or TRBD2 (5 bases each). Germline assignment: CDR1 SGHTA and CDR2 FQGNSA. This CDR3 contains 16 residues. Trimming took off 0 bases at V and 1 base at J, with 9 bases between the two ends. DNA for the CDR3: TGTGCCAGCAGCTTAGCAGGGGCGGGGAACACCGGGGAGCTGTTTTTT. Translated: CASSLAGAGNTGELFF.

V usage is TRBV7-9 and J usage is TRBJ1-6; possible D gene TRBD1, 6 bases. V lost 7 bases and J 8 bases, leaving 9 bases between the germline ends. Germline V lookup: CDR1 SEHNR, CDR2 FQNEAQ (reference sequence). The CDR3 is 12 residues long. The CDR3 sequence: CASTRGDSPLHF. CDR3 nucleotides: TGTGCCAGCACAAGGGGGGATTCACCCCTCCACTTT.

This clonotype was seen at least ten times. The chain joins TRBV7-8 to TRBJ2-7, with D perhaps matching TRBD1 (5 bases). V was cut by 1 base and J by 6 bases, with 10 bases left in between. This CDR3 region has 13 residues. Germline CDR1 SGHVS, CDR2 FQNEAQ. CDR3 nucleotides: TGTGCCAGCAGCTTAGGTGCAGGGCTCGAGCAGTACTTC. Its protein is CASSLGAGLEQYF.

This clonotype was counted ten times or more. The chain links TRBV7-2 to TRBJ2-1; a weak D match, TRBD1 (6 bases). Germline V gives CDR1 SGHTA, CDR2 FQGNSA. The CDR3 has 14 amino acids. With 8 bases removed from V and 4 bases from J, the gap between germline ends came to 15 bases. The CDR3, as DNA: TGTGCCAGCGGTCAAAGACAGGATTACAATGAGCAGTTCTTC. Amino acid sequence: CASGQRQDYNEQFF.

V usage is TRBV6-1 and J usage is TRBJ2-7, with a tentative D call TRBD2 (5 bases). The CDR3 contains 15 residues. Deletions cut 10 bases from V and 5 bases from J, with 24 bases between. The germline V gene has CDR1 MNHNS and CDR2 SASEGT. The CDR3: CAIMPGKGSPNEQYF. In DNA, the CDR3 is TGTGCCATCATGCCGGGGAAGGGATCTCCTAACGAGCAGTACTTC.

This clonotype was seen ten or more times. The chain employs TRBV5-1 and TRBJ2-5; 7 bases fit TRBD2. CDR1 and CDR2 (germline): SGHRS, YFSETQ. V lost 1 base and J lost 2; bases outside the gene matches: 8. The CDR3 contains 16 residues. CDR3 sequence (DNA): TGCGCCAGCAGCTTGTGGGGGGGGGGACTACAAGAGACCCAGTACTTC. It is translated as CASSLWGGGLQETQYF.

The table lists this clonotype with a few counts. The J gene is TRBJ2-1, the V gene TRBV7-6; D unresolved. The CDR3 covers 13 residues. V shed 6 bases and J shed 1 base, with 7 bases lying between them. Germline loops: CDR1 SGHVS, CDR2 FNYEAQ. Here the CDR3 reads CASSRKSYNEQFF. CDR3 coding DNA: TGTGCCAGCAGTCGTAAGTCCTACAATGAGCAGTTCTTC.

This clonotype was detected ten times or more. CDR3 DNA sequence: TGCGCCAGCAGCTTGAGCCTCTTATCGGGCACAGATACGCAGTATTTT. It yields the protein CASSLSLLSGTDTQYF. The chain employs TRBV5-1 and TRBJ2-3; D is uncertain. The CDR3 runs to 16 residues. The V gene lost 1 base and the J gene lost 1 base, with 13 bases spanning the gap. Germline loops: CDR1 SGHRS, CDR2 YFSETQ.

This clonotype came up many times. V usage is TRBV5-1 and J usage is TRBJ2-5; D might be TRBD1 or TRBD2, each matching 7 bases. Trimming stripped 3 bases from V and 5 bases from J, with 17 bases between. CDR3 length: 15 amino acids. Germline V lookup: CDR1 SGHRS, CDR2 YFSETQ. CDR3 residues: CASSSNQGGGETQYF. CDR3 coding DNA: TGCGCCAGCAGCTCGAACCAGGGGGGAGGGGAGACCCAGTACTTC.

Concerning this clonotype: A read error may be the cause here, since a much bigger clone is one base away. The CDR3 nucleotides read TGTGCCAGCAGCCAGACAGGGAACTATGGCTACACCTTC. Its protein is CASSQTGNYGYTF. The rearrangement joins TRBV6-1 to TRBJ1-2; the match to TRBD1 covers 7 bases. V was pared by 6 bases and J by 2 bases, with 3 bases of the junction left unmatched. CDR3 length equals 13 residues. CDR1 and CDR2 from the germline V gene are MNHNS and SASEGT.